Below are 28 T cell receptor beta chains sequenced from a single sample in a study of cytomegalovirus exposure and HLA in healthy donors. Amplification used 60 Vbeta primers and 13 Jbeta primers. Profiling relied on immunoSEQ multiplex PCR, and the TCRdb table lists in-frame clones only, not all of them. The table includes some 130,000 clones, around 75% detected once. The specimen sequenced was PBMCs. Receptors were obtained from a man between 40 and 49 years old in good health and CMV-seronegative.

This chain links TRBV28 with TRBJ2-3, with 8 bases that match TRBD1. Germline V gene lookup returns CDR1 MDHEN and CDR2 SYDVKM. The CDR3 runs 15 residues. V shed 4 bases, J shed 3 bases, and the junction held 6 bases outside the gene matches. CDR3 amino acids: CASSSQGAGTDTQYF. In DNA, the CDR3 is TGTGCCAGCAGTTCTCAGGGGGCTGGGACAGATACGCAGTATTTT.

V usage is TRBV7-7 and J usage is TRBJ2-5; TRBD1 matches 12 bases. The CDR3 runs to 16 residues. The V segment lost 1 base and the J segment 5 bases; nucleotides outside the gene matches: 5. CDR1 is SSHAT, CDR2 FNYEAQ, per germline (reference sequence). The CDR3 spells CASSLEGTGGSETQYF. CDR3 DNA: TGTGCCAGCAGCTTAGAGGGGACAGGGGGCTCTGAGACCCAGTACTTC.

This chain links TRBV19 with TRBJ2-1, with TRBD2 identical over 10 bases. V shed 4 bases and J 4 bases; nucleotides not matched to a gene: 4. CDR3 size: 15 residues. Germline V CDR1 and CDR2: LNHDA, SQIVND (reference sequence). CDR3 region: CASSTTSGAYNEQFF. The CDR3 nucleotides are TGTGCCAGTAGTACAACTAGCGGGGCTTACAATGAGCAGTTCTTC. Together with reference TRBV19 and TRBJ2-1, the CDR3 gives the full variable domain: DGGITQSPKYLFRKEGQNVTLSCEQNLNHDAMYWYRQDPGQGLRLIYYSQIVNDFQKGDIAEGYSVSREKKESFPLTVTSAQKNPTAFYLCASSTTSGAYNEQFFGPGTRLTVL.

The CDR3 DNA reads TGTGCCTGGAGTGGACAGGGGTCCTACGAGCAGTACTTC. It specifies CAWSGQGSYEQYF. This sequence joins TRBV30 and TRBJ2-7, with 8 positions matching TRBD1. Losses at the gene ends were 1 base for V and 1 base for J; bases not matched to a gene: 0. The CDR3 loop spans 13 amino acids. Germline V gene lookup returns CDR1 GTSNPN and CDR2 SVGIG (reference sequence).

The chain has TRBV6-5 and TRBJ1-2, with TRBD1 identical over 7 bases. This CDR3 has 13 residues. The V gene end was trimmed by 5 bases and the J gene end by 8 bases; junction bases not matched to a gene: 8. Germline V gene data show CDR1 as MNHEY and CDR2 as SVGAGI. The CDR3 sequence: CASSPRGIGGYTF. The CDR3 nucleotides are TGTGCCAGCAGTCCCAGGGGGATCGGAGGCTACACCTTC.

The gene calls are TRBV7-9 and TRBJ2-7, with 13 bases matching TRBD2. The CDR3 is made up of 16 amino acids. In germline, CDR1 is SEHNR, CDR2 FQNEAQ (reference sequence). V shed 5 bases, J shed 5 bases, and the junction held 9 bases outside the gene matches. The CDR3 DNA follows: TGTGCCAGCAGCCCCGGACTAGCGGGGGATATTGACGAGCAGTACTTC. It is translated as CASSPGLAGDIDEQYF. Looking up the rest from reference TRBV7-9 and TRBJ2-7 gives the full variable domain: DTGVSQNPRHKITKRGQNVTFRCDPISEHNRLYWYRQTLGQGPEFLTYFQNEAQLEKSRLLSDRFSAERPKGSFSTLEIQRTEQGDSAMYLCASSPGLAGDIDEQYFGPGTRLTVT.

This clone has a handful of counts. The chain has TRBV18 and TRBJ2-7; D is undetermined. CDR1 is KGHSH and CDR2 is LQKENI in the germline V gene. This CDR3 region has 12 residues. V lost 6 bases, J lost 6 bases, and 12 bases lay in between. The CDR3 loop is CASSPQDGEQYF. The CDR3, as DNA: TGTGCCAGCTCCCCCCAGGATGGCGAGCAGTACTTC.

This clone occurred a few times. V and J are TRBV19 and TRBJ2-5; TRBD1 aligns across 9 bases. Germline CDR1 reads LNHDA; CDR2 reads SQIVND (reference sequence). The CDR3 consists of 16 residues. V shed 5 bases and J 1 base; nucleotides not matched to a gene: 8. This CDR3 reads CASSLPPGQGQETQYF. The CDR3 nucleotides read TGTGCCAGTAGTTTACCACCGGGACAGGGCCAAGAGACCCAGTACTTC. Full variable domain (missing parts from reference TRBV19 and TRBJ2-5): DGGITQSPKYLFRKEGQNVTLSCEQNLNHDAMYWYRQDPGQGLRLIYYSQIVNDFQKGDIAEGYSVSREKKESFPLTVTSAQKNPTAFYLCASSLPPGQGQETQYFGPGTRLLVL.

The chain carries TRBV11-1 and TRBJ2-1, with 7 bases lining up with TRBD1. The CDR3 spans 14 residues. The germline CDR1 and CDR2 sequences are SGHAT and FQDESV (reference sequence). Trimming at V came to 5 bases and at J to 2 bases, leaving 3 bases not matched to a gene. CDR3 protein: CASSRDRAYNEQFF. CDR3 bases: TGTGCCAGCAGCCGGGACAGAGCCTACAATGAGCAGTTCTTC.

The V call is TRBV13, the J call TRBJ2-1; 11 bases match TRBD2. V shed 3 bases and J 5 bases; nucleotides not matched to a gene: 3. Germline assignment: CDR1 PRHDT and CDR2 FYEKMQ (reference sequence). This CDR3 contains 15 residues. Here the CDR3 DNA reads TGTGCCAGCAGCTTGACTAGCGGGGAAAACAATGAGCAGTTCTTC. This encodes CASSLTSGENNEQFF.

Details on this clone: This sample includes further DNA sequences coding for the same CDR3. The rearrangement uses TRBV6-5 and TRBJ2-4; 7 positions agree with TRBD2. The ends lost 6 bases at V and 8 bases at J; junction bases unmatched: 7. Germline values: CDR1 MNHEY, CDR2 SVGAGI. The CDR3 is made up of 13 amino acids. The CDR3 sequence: CASSRRGGDIQYF. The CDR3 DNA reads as TGTGCCAGCAGCCGCCGGGGAGGGGACATTCAGTACTTC.

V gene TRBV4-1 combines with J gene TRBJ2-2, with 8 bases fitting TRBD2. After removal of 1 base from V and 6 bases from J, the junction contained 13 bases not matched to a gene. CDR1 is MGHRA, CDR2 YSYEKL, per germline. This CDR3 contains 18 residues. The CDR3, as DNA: TGCGCCAGCAGCCAAGCGCCCCCCCGGGGGGGAAGAGCCGGGGAGCTGTTTTTT. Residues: CASSQAPPRGGRAGELFF.

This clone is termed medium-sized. The DNA of the CDR3 is TGTGCCAGCAGTGAGGGAGGGGGGCACACCGGGGAGCTGTTTTTT. This translates into CASSEGGGHTGELFF. The V gene is TRBV6-1, the J gene TRBJ2-2, with D perhaps matching TRBD2 (7 bases). The CDR3 totals 15 residues. Trimming stripped 3 bases from V and 3 bases from J, with 11 bases between. Germline V CDR1 and CDR2: MNHNS, SASEGT.

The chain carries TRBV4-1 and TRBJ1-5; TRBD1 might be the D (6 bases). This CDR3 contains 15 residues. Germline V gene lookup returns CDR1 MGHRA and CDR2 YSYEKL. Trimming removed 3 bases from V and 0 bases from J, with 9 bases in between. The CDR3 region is CASSQDSYSNQPQHF. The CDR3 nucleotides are TGCGCCAGCAGCCAGGACAGTTATAGCAATCAGCCCCAGCATTTT.

The CDR3 DNA follows: TGTGCCAGTAGTATATTCGGGGGGATCGGCGGCTACACCTTC. Translation: CASSIFGGIGGYTF. V gene TRBV19 combines with J gene TRBJ1-2; maybe TRBD1 (5 bases). Between the trimmed V and J ends, which lost 2 bases and 8 bases, there was a span of 15 bases. There are 14 residues in the CDR3. Germline V gene data show CDR1 as LNHDA and CDR2 as SQIVND (reference sequence).

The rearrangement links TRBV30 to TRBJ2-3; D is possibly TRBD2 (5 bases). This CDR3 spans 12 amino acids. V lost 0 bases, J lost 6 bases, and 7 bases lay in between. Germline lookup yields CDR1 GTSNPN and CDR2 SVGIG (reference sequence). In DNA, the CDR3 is TGTGCCTGGAGTGTGATAGCGGATACGCAGTATTTT. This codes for CAWSVIADTQYF.

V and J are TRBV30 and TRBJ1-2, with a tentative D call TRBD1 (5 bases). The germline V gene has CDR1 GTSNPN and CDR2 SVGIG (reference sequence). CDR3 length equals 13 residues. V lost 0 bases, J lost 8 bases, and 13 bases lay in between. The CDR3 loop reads CAWSVQGLEGYTF. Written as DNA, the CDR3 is TGTGCCTGGAGTGTCCAGGGTTTAGAGGGCTACACCTTC.

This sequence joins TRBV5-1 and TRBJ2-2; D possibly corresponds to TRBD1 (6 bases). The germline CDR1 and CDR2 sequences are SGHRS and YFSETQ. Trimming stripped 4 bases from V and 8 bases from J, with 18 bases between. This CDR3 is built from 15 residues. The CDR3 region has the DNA TGCGCCAGCAGCCCTACCGGGACATATTATGGGGAGCTGTTTTTT. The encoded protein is CASSPTGTYYGELFF.

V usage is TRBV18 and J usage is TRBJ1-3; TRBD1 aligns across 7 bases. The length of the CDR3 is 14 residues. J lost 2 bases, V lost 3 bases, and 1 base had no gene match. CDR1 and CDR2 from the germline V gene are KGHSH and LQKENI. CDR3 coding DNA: TGTGCCAGCTCACCGGGACAGACTGGAAACACCATATATTTT. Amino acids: CASSPGQTGNTIYF.

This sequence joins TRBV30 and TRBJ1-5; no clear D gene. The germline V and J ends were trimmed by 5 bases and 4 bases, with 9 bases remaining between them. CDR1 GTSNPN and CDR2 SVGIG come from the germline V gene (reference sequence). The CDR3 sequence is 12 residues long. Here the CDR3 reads CAWGRENQPQHF. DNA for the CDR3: TGTGCCTGGGGACGGGAGAATCAGCCCCAGCATTTT.

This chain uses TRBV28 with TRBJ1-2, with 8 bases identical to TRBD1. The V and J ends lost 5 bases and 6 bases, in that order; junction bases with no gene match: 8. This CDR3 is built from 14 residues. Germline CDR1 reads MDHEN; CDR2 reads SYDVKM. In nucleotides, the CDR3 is TGTGCCAGCAGTCACGGACAGGGCTCGGATGGCTACACCTTC. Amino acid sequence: CASSHGQGSDGYTF.

This CDR3 is CASSISPLSYEQYF. The CDR3 coding sequence is TGTGCCAGCAGTATCTCCCCCCTCTCCTACGAGCAGTACTTC. The chain joins TRBV27 to TRBJ2-7; D is uncertain. Trimming removed 5 bases at V and 0 bases at J, with 11 bases between. The CDR3 is 14 amino acids. CDR1 and CDR2 (germline): MNHEY, SMNVEV (reference sequence).

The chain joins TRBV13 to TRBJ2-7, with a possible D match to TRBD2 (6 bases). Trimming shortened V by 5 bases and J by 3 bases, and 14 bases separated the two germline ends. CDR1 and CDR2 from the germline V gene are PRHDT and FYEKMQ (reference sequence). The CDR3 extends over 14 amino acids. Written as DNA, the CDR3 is TGTGCCAGCAGCCAAGGGACGGAGGGCTACGAGCAGTACTTC. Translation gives CASSQGTEGYEQYF.

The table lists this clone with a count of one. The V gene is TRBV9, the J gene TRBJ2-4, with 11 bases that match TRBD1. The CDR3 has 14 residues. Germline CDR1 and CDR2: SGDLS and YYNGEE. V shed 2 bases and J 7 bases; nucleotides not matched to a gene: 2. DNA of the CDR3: TGTGCCAGCAGCGTGGGGACAGGGGGGAACATTCAGTACTTC. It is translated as CASSVGTGGNIQYF.

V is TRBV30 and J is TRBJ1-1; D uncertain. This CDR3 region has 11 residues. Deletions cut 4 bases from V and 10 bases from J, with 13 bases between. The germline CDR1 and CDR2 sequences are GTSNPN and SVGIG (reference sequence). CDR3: CAWMVVGGAFF. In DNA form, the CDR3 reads TGTGCCTGGATGGTAGTTGGCGGAGCTTTCTTT.

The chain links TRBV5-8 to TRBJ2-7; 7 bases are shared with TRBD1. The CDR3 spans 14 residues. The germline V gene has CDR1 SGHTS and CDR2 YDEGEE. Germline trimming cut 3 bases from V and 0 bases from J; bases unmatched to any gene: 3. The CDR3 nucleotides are TGTGCCAGCAGCTCGGGACAGCGCTCCTACGAGCAGTACTTC. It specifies CASSSGQRSYEQYF.

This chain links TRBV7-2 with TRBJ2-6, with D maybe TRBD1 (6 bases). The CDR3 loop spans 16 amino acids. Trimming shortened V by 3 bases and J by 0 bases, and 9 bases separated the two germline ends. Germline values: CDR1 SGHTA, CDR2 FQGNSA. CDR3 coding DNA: TGTGCCAGCAGCTTGGGACAAATCTCTGGGGCCAACGTCCTGACTTTC. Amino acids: CASSLGQISGANVLTF.

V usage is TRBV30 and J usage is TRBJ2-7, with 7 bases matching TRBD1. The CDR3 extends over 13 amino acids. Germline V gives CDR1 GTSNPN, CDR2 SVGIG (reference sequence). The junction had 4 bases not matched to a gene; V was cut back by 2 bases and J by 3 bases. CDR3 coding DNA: TGTGCCTGGAGTTTCACAGGGGTCTACGAGCAGTACTTC. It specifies CAWSFTGVYEQYF.